Listed here are 8 T cell receptor beta chains from one sample, sequenced in a study of identical twins' blood T cells. Via MiXCR, TCRdb re-called the 5' RACE reads, giving one row per CDR3 protein. The table lists 300,000 to 450,000 distinct CDR3 sequences, about 28% of them singletons. The sample taken for sequencing was PBMCs. The receptors shown here come from a woman aged 18 to 55 in good health.

Notes on this clonotype: The germline gene is not matched at one end of the junction; a read error may be the cause. This sequence joins TRBV5-1 and TRBJ2-7; D is undetermined. This CDR3 is 14 amino acids long. The germline V gene encodes CDR1 SGHRS and CDR2 YFSETQ. CDR3 DNA: TGCGCCAGCAGCTTTCTCTCGGGCGAAAACGACCAGTACTTC. Residues: CASSFLSGENDQYF.

In its sample, this clonotype was seen a few times. This rearrangement joins TRBV19 to TRBJ1-5; D is uncertain. V gave up 7 bases and J gave up 3 bases, with 13 bases separating them. This CDR3 spans 14 amino acids. Germline CDR1 reads LNHDA; CDR2 reads SQIVND (reference sequence). CDR3 bases: TGTGCCAGTACCAAGGACGGTTACAATCAGCCCCAGCATTTT. Protein sequence: CASTKDGYNQPQHF.

This clonotype was counted at least ten times. The chain is built from TRBV6-2 or TRBV6-3 and TRBJ2-2; D is undetermined. CDR1 and CDR2 from the germline V gene are MNHEY and SVGEGT. This CDR3 is 12 amino acids long. The V end was cut by 5 bases, the J end by 5 bases, with 6 bases between. The CDR3: CASSDLTGELFF. Here the CDR3 DNA reads TGTGCCAGCAGTGATCTTACCGGGGAGCTGTTTTTT.

This chain connects TRBV7-9 to TRBJ2-5; 9 nucleotides match TRBD2. Trimming cost V 5 bases and J 7 bases; bases outside gene matches: 14. This CDR3 comprises 16 residues. The V gene's germline CDR1 is SEHNR and CDR2 FQNEAQ (reference sequence). The DNA for the CDR3 is TGTGCCAGCAGCCAAAAAACTAGCGGGCAACAATGGACCCAGTACTTC. Its protein product is CASSQKTSGQQWTQYF.

The table lists this clonotype with many counts. The V and J genes are TRBV19 and TRBJ1-4; D remains ambiguous. CDR3 length: 13 residues. Germline V gene sequence: CDR1 LNHDA, CDR2 SQIVND (reference sequence). The V gene lost 3 bases and the J gene lost 6 bases, with 8 bases spanning the gap. The CDR3 bases are TGTGCCAGTAGTATCGACGGAGATGAAAAACTGTTTTTT. It encodes CASSIDGDEKLFF.

The chain recombines TRBV9 with TRBJ1-5, with D maybe TRBD1 (5 bases). CDR1 and CDR2 (germline): SGDLS, YYNGEE. Trimming cost V 0 bases and J 5 bases, with 9 bases left between them. CDR3 size: 14 residues. The CDR3 spells CASSVEGMDQPQHF. In nucleotides, the CDR3 is TGTGCCAGCAGCGTAGAGGGGATGGATCAGCCCCAGCATTTT.

The chain is built from TRBV29-1 and TRBJ2-2; D gene ambiguous. Trimming shortened V by 2 bases and J by 4 bases, and 11 bases separated the two germline ends. Germline assignment: CDR1 SQVTM and CDR2 ANQGSEA. CDR3 length: 14 amino acids. As DNA, the CDR3 is TGCAGCGTTGAAAGGGCCCGAGGCACCGGGGAGCTGTTTTTT. Translated: CSVERARGTGELFF.

V and J are TRBV7-9 and TRBJ1-5, with TRBD1 as a possible D gene (6 bases). The CDR3 has 16 residues. Germline CDR1 SEHNR, CDR2 FQNEAQ (reference sequence). Trimming removed 1 base from V and 6 bases from J, with 16 bases in between. The CDR3 sequence: CASSLVQGLMAQPQHF. CDR3 nucleotide sequence: TGTGCCAGCAGCTTAGTACAGGGACTGATGGCTCAGCCCCAGCATTTT. The complete variable domain, with remaining parts taken from reference TRBV7-9 and TRBJ1-5, reads DTGVSQNPRHKITKRGQNVTFRCDPISEHNRLYWYRQTLGQGPEFLTYFQNEAQLEKSRLLSDRFSAERPKGSFSTLEIQRTEQGDSAMYLCASSLVQGLMAQPQHFGDGTRLSIL.